Below, 13 T cell receptor beta chains from the same sample are listed, as sequenced in a study of a mutant IDH1 vaccine in newly diagnosed glioma (dated by TCRdb to the early 2020s). Read against the paper, the sample's time point label means: week 35, safety follow-up. Each vaccine dose, consisting of 300 ug of a 20-mer mutant IDH1 peptide in Montanide, was administered subcutaneously with topical imiquimod. The library was generated by the immunoSEQ multiplex PCR assay. In TCRdb, the immuneACCESS table is reduced to in-frame sequences with V and J assigned. These tables do not hold every clone; where another copy was compared, an unresolved V gene accounts for under half, and the others remain unexplained. The sample yields around 40,000 clones; 80% to 90% were counted once. Around 1.5% of the sample is held by the ten biggest clonotypes. Their cognate antigens are unknown. Sequenced here: PBMCs, sampled from a glioma patient whose treatment included an IDH1 peptide vaccine. These receptors were collected from a man aged 40-55 years with glioma.

This chain links TRBV6-1 with TRBJ2-1, with 10 bases aligning to TRBD1. CDR1 and CDR2 from the germline V gene are MNHNS and SASEGT. The trim removed 10 bases at V and 5 bases at J, leaving 8 bases unmatched. This CDR3 comprises 14 residues. CDR3: CATIDRGRDNEQFF. The CDR3 DNA reads TGTGCCACAATCGACAGGGGGCGAGACAATGAGCAGTTCTTC.

This clone was recorded only once. The J gene is TRBJ2-5, the V gene TRBV5-5; D gene ambiguous. CDR1 and CDR2 from the germline V gene are SGHKS and YYEKEE (reference sequence). V shed 4 bases and J shed 2 bases, with 9 bases lying between them. This CDR3 region has 13 residues. The CDR3 sequence: CASSPNSQETQYF. CDR3 bases: TGTGCCAGCAGCCCTAACAGTCAAGAGACCCAGTACTTC.

This clone has just a few counts. J is TRBJ2-1 and V is TRBV6-4, with D unresolved. CDR1 and CDR2 (germline): MRHNA, SNTAGT. CDR3 length: 13 residues. V was trimmed by 2 bases and J by 5 bases, leaving 7 bases between them. CDR3 DNA: TGTGCCAGCAGTGACAAGGGCCACAATGAGCAGTTCTTC. Translating it yields CASSDKGHNEQFF.

This rearrangement joins TRBV5-4 to TRBJ1-3, with 7 positions matching TRBD1. The germline V gene has CDR1 SGHNT and CDR2 YYREEE (reference sequence). Unmatched junction bases numbered 3, after V lost 3 bases and J lost 0 bases. This CDR3 has 15 amino acids. The chain's CDR3 is CASSSRTGSGNTIYF. The CDR3 nucleotides read TGTGCCAGCAGCTCCAGGACAGGCTCTGGAAACACCATATATTTT.

This chain links TRBV4-3 with TRBJ2-2; D is perhaps TRBD2 (5 bases). V was clipped by 4 bases and J by 5 bases, with 14 bases between them. Germline-derived CDR1 and CDR2 are LGHNA and YSLEER. CDR3 length: 15 amino acids. CDR3 protein: CASSLDPGVTGELFF. The CDR3 DNA sequence: TGCGCCAGCAGCCTCGACCCCGGGGTTACCGGGGAGCTGTTTTTT.

The chain combines TRBV9 with TRBJ2-6; D ambiguous. Trimming left V 4 bases short and J 2 bases short, with 7 bases between. CDR1 is SGDLS and CDR2 is YYNGEE in the germline V gene. The CDR3 runs 14 residues. The CDR3 DNA reads TGTGCCAGCAGCCCCCCGGCTGGGGCCAACGTCCTGACTTTC. Its protein product is CASSPPAGANVLTF.

The V gene is TRBV6-1, the J gene TRBJ2-7, with D unclear. The V end lost 7 bases, the J end lost 2 bases, and 18 bases lay between the germline ends. This CDR3 contains 15 residues. CDR1 is MNHNS and CDR2 is SASEGT in the germline V gene. The CDR3 spells CASTPTRDRPYEQYF. The CDR3 nucleotides read TGTGCCAGCACCCCCACAAGGGATAGACCCTACGAGCAGTACTTC.

This chain uses TRBV14 with TRBJ2-1, with 7 bases identical to TRBD2. Germline lookup yields CDR1 SGHDN and CDR2 FVKESK. This CDR3 is built from 18 residues. The ends lost 0 bases at V and 10 bases at J; junction bases unmatched: 18. CDR3 region: CASSQDFGLAGLPREQFF. CDR3 DNA: TGTGCCAGCAGCCAAGATTTTGGATTAGCGGGTCTACCGAGGGAGCAGTTCTTC.

V gene TRBV5-1 combines with J gene TRBJ2-3; 9 bases are a match to TRBD2. The V gene's germline CDR1 is SGHRS and CDR2 YFSETQ. The CDR3 spans 16 residues. Trimming cost V 0 bases and J 2 bases; bases outside gene matches: 4. CDR3 sequence (DNA): TGCGCCAGCAGCTTGGTCGCTAGCGGGAACACAGATACGCAGTATTTT. It is translated as CASSLVASGNTDTQYF.

This clone was found once. The chain has TRBV9 and TRBJ2-2, with D maybe TRBD1 (6 bases). Trimming took 4 bases from V and 6 from J, leaving 13 bases between them. CDR3 length: 14 amino acids. Germline CDR1 is SGDLS and CDR2 is YYNGEE. The CDR3 region has the DNA TGTGCCAGCAGCCCAATTGACAGGTCCGGGGAGCTGTTTTTT. Translated: CASSPIDRSGELFF.

This chain links TRBV18 with TRBJ2-7; 8 nucleotides match TRBD1. Germline V gene lookup returns CDR1 KGHSH and CDR2 LQKENI. The length of the CDR3 is 16 residues. Trimming took 5 bases from V and 0 from J; bases not matched to a gene: 9. This CDR3 reads CASSTQGGIGSYEQYV. CDR3 nucleotide sequence: TGTGCCAGCTCAACACAGGGGGGTATTGGCTCCTACGAGCAGTACGTC.

The CDR3 DNA is TGCAGCGCTTCACTAGCCCTCGTTGAGACCCAGTACTTC. Translated, it gives CSASLALVETQYF. The rearrangement joins TRBV29-1 to TRBJ2-5; D might be TRBD2 (6 bases). V lost 7 bases to trimming and J lost 5 bases, with 17 bases between them. Germline V CDR1 and CDR2: SQVTM, ANQGSEA. The CDR3 consists of 13 residues.

This clone appeared a single time. This chain connects TRBV15 to TRBJ2-7, with 8 bases aligning to TRBD2. The germline gives CDR1 LNHNV, CDR2 YYDKDF (reference sequence). V trimming: 3 bases; J trimming: 9 bases; junction bases outside the gene matches: 13. The CDR3 contains 15 residues. CDR3 coding DNA: TGTGCCACCAGCAGGTACGGACTAGCCGTTAATGTGCAGTACTTC. It encodes CATSRYGLAVNVQYF. Supplemented by reference TRBV15 and TRBJ2-7, the full variable domain reads DAMVIQNPRYQVTQFGKPVTLSCSQTLNHNVMYWYQQKSSQAPKLLFHYYDKDFNNEADTPDNFQSRRPNTSFCFLDIRSPGLGDTAMYLCATSRYGLAVNVQYFGPGTRLTVT.